Following are 23 T cell receptor beta chains from one sample sequenced in a study of metastatic and nonmetastatic thyroid tumors. Thyroid surgery was preceded by no treatment in any patient. Using MiXCR, TCRdb re-called clones from the PCR reads. Altogether approximately 13,000 clones are present, approximately 20% being singletons, with the ten largest covering about 12%. Sequencing input: adjacent normal tissue. The source of these receptors is a female donor with papillary thyroid cancer or a benign thyroid nodule (not recorded which). Some clones in this sample may be carry-over from other donors' samples.

This clone was seen a few times. The chain couples TRBV6-5 to TRBJ1-2; D is unresolved. Trimming took off 4 bases at V and 2 bases at J, with 8 bases between the two ends. Germline CDR1 is MNHEY and CDR2 is SVGAGI. CDR3 length equals 13 residues. The CDR3 DNA follows: TGTGCCAGCAGTTCGGGTTTCAACTATGGCTACACCTTC. This encodes CASSSGFNYGYTF.

The gene calls are TRBV19 and TRBJ2-3; D is undetermined. The CDR3 runs 11 residues. Germline V CDR1 and CDR2: LNHDA, SQIVND (reference sequence). Trimming removed 10 bases from V and 7 bases from J, with 12 bases in between. In DNA form, the CDR3 reads TGTGCCACCCGAGTAGGACATACGCAGTATTTT. This translates into CATRVGHTQYF.

This clone showed up many times. The chain links TRBV2 to TRBJ1-5, with D perhaps matching TRBD1 (6 bases). The CDR3 is 14 amino acids. The V gene's germline CDR1 is SNHLY and CDR2 FYNNEI. Trimming left V 1 base short and J 9 bases short, with 13 bases between. In nucleotides, the CDR3 is TGTGCCAGCAGTGAAGGACAGGCTGGGGGGCCCCAGCATTTT. Translated, it gives CASSEGQAGGPQHF.

The table lists this clone with a few counts. The chain couples TRBV7-3 to TRBJ2-2; D not certain. CDR3 length equals 14 residues. Germline lookup yields CDR1 SGHTA and CDR2 FQGTGA. The V gene lost 5 bases and the J gene lost 3 bases, with 10 bases spanning the gap. The DNA of the CDR3 is TGTGCCAGCAGCACCGACTCATACACCGGGGAGCTGTTTTTT. Translation gives CASSTDSYTGELFF.

This clone has a handful of counts. This chain uses TRBV2 with TRBJ1-2; D possibly corresponds to TRBD1 (5 bases). Germline assignment: CDR1 SNHLY and CDR2 FYNNEI. V was cut by 5 bases and J by 2 bases, with 15 bases left in between. The CDR3 is made up of 15 amino acids. The CDR3 region is CASSYARTPNYGYTF. The CDR3 bases are TGTGCCAGCAGTTACGCACGGACACCGAACTATGGCTACACCTTC.

This clone was counted a few times. The chain recombines TRBV7-2 with TRBJ2-7; D is undetermined. Per germline, CDR1 SGHTA and CDR2 FQGNSA. The CDR3 totals 12 residues. Trimming left V 5 bases short and J 3 bases short, with 8 bases between. CDR3 nucleotide sequence: TGTGCCAGCAGCCACAACAGCTACGAGCAGTACTTC. Its translation is CASSHNSYEQYF.

The chain joins TRBV6-1 to TRBJ1-4; D is unresolved. V dropped 0 bases and J dropped 5 bases, with 19 bases sitting between them. The CDR3 is made up of 18 amino acids. Germline V gene sequence: CDR1 MNHNS, CDR2 SASEGT. The CDR3 reads CASSEAIRGSVTNEKLFF. In DNA form, the CDR3 reads TGTGCCAGCAGTGAAGCAATTCGAGGCTCGGTGACGAATGAAAAACTGTTTTTT.

The sample holds many counts of this clone. This rearrangement joins TRBV7-2 to TRBJ1-5; possible D gene TRBD1, 5 bases. CDR1 and CDR2 (germline): SGHTA, FQGNSA. CDR3 length: 17 residues. With 1 base removed from V and 11 bases from J, the gap between germline ends came to 24 bases. The CDR3, as DNA: TGTGCCAGCAGCTTAGGAGGCGGTAGGGGCCTCCTCCAGTCCCAGCATTTT. Translation: CASSLGGGRGLLQSQHF.

To note about this clone: At one end the junction does not follow the germline gene, possibly because of a read error. The rearrangement links TRBV6-2 or TRBV6-3 to TRBJ2-1; D is undetermined. The CDR3 contains 12 residues. From germline, CDR1 is MNHEY and CDR2 SVGEGT. CDR3: CAGSLSSCEQFF. The CDR3 bases are TGTGCCGGCAGTTTGTCCTCGTGTGAGCAGTTCTTC.

This clone has just a few counts. The rearrangement uses TRBV6-4 and TRBJ2-2; TRBD1 might be the D (5 bases). The length of the CDR3 is 11 residues. Trimming pared 3 bases from V and 13 bases from J, leaving 9 bases between. Germline lookup yields CDR1 MRHNA and CDR2 SNTAGT. The CDR3 DNA reads as TGTGCCAGCAGTGAGGCAGGGCGGCTGTTTTTT. This encodes CASSEAGRLFF.

The rearrangement links TRBV7-3 to TRBJ2-1, with TRBD2 identical over 7 bases. Unmatched junction bases numbered 4, after V lost 0 bases and J lost 5 bases. Germline V CDR1 and CDR2: SGHTA, FQGTGA. The CDR3 spans 15 residues. Here the CDR3 reads CASSLTLARNNEQFF. CDR3 in DNA: TGTGCCAGCAGCTTAACACTAGCGAGGAACAATGAGCAGTTCTTC.

This clone was seen repeatedly, ten times or more. The chain joins TRBV7-3 to TRBJ2-5; no clear D. The CDR3 is 13 residues long. V dropped 1 base and J dropped 4 bases, with 7 bases sitting between them. From germline, CDR1 is SGHTA and CDR2 FQGTGA. In DNA form, the CDR3 reads TGTGCCAGCAGCTTAAACCGAGGAGAGACCCAGTACTTC. Translating it yields CASSLNRGETQYF.

The chain recombines TRBV5-1 with TRBJ2-5; 14 positions agree with TRBD2. From germline, CDR1 is SGHRS and CDR2 YFSETQ. The CDR3 totals 15 residues. Trimming at V came to 3 bases and at J to 4 bases, leaving 2 bases not matched to a gene. CDR3 DNA sequence: TGCGCCAGCAGCTCGGGACTAGCGGGAGCAGAGACCCAGTACTTC. Its protein is CASSSGLAGAETQYF.

By proportion, this clone is medium-sized. This rearrangement joins TRBV2 to TRBJ2-3; TRBD1 aligns across 7 bases. The CDR3 is 15 residues long. The germline CDR1 and CDR2 sequences are SNHLY and FYNNEI. V lost 4 bases to trimming and J lost 1 base; unmatched junction nucleotides: 5. CDR3 DNA sequence: TGTGCCAGCAGTGGACAGGGAAGCCGCACAGATACGCAGTATTTT. Amino acids: CASSGQGSRTDTQYF.

On this clone: The junction does not match germline at one end; this may be a read error. Written as DNA, the CDR3 is TGTGCCAGCATCCCGGTTAGAGCTGGGGCCAACGTCCTTACTTTC. This translates into CASIPVRAGANVLTF. This chain joins TRBV25-1 and TRBJ2-6, with D perhaps matching TRBD1 (5 bases). There are 15 residues in the CDR3. The germline gives CDR1 MGHDK, CDR2 SYGVNS.

This clone has only a few counts. This chain joins TRBV5-5 and TRBJ2-7, with D possibly TRBD1 on 5 matching bases. V shed 6 bases and J shed 5 bases, with 9 bases lying between them. The CDR3 totals 11 residues. The V gene's germline CDR1 is SGHKS and CDR2 YYEKEE (reference sequence). CDR3 in amino acids: CASTQGNEQYF. CDR3 nucleotides: TGTGCCAGCACCCAGGGAAACGAGCAGTACTTC.

By sample fraction, this clone is medium-sized. The V and J genes are TRBV28 and TRBJ2-1; TRBD2 aligns across 13 bases. The CDR3 runs to 15 residues. The V gene's germline CDR1 is MDHEN and CDR2 SYDVKM. V was clipped by 7 bases and J by 9 bases; unmatched bases: 9. The CDR3 nucleotides read TGTGCCAGCACCGGACTAGCGGGAGACGGCCGTGAGCAGTTCTTC. The encoded protein is CASTGLAGDGREQFF.

This clone is judged medium-sized. The chain combines TRBV5-1 with TRBJ2-5; unclear D gene. Trimming cost V 3 bases and J 0 bases, with 3 bases left between them. The CDR3 spans 12 residues. Germline CDR1 SGHRS, CDR2 YFSETQ. CDR3 protein: CASSSNQETQYF. CDR3 nucleotides: TGCGCCAGCAGCTCTAACCAAGAGACCCAGTACTTC.

This rearrangement joins TRBV7-9 to TRBJ1-1; 9 positions match TRBD1. V dropped 5 bases and J dropped 3; count of bases not matched to a gene: 7. In germline, CDR1 is SEHNR, CDR2 FQNEAQ (reference sequence). The CDR3 covers 15 residues. The CDR3 sequence: CASSLTGGKDTEAFF. The CDR3 DNA sequence: TGTGCCAGCAGCCTTACAGGGGGCAAGGACACTGAAGCTTTCTTT. The whole variable domain, remainder taken from reference TRBV7-9 and TRBJ1-1, is DTGVSQNPRHKITKRGQNVTFRCDPISEHNRLYWYRQTLGQGPEFLTYFQNEAQLEKSRLLSDRFSAERPKGSFSTLEIQRTEQGDSAMYLCASSLTGGKDTEAFFGQGTRLTVV.

This clone ranks as medium-sized. This chain uses TRBV28 with TRBJ2-5; D remains ambiguous. The V gene's germline CDR1 is MDHEN and CDR2 SYDVKM. This CDR3 comprises 14 residues. V was clipped by 7 bases and J by 5 bases, with 17 bases between them. The CDR3: CASIPRAPPETQYF. DNA for the CDR3: TGTGCCAGCATCCCCCGGGCCCCTCCGGAGACCCAGTACTTC. The full variable domain, with the rest looked up from reference TRBV28 and TRBJ2-5, is DVKVTQSSRYLVKRTGEKVFLECVQDMDHENMFWYRQDPGLGLRLIYFSYDVKMKEKGDIPEGYSVSREKKERFSLILESASTNQTSMYLCASIPRAPPETQYFGPGTRLLVL.

The chain links TRBV3-1 to TRBJ2-1; D is uncertain. The V gene's germline CDR1 is LGHDT and CDR2 YNNKEL (reference sequence). V was pared by 0 bases and J by 7 bases, with 13 bases between. This CDR3 has 15 amino acids. The CDR3 region has the DNA TGTGCCAGCAGCCAAGACCCATCGGGTCTTAATGAGCAGTTCTTC. Protein product: CASSQDPSGLNEQFF.

This clone came up many times. The identical CDR3 is also encoded by other nucleotide sequences in the sample. The V gene is TRBV3-1, the J gene TRBJ2-5; TRBD2 matches 8 bases. V was pared by 4 bases and J by 5 bases, with 9 bases of the junction left unmatched. The germline CDR1 and CDR2 sequences are LGHDT and YNNKEL (reference sequence). CDR3 length: 15 residues. CDR3 in amino acids: CASSPQTSGGETQYF. In nucleotides, the CDR3 is TGTGCCAGCAGCCCCCAAACTAGCGGCGGGGAGACCCAGTACTTC.

The chain uses TRBV6-1 and TRBJ2-2; 10 bases are a match to TRBD1. V was clipped by 8 bases and J by 3 bases; unmatched bases: 6. The germline CDR1 and CDR2 sequences are MNHNS and SASEGT. The CDR3 totals 15 residues. The CDR3 sequence is CASRKGQGYTGELFF. The CDR3 region has the DNA TGTGCCAGCCGCAAGGGACAGGGGTACACCGGGGAGCTGTTTTTT.